These T cell receptor beta chains were read from a single sample in a study of Ad26.COV2.S vaccination and SARS-CoV-2 variants. Measured with immunoSEQ multiplex PCR; TCRdb has only the in-frame clones, and not every one. The top ten clones hold roughly 1.5% of a sample with roughly 700,000 clones, 89% of them seen once. This sample comprised peripheral blood, obtained in a trial of Ad26.COV2.S vaccine versus placebo. These receptors originate from a person aged 18-65 years who received the Ad26.COV2.S COVID-19 vaccine or a placebo. The CDR3 runs from the conserved cysteine through the conserved F or W. Fields, in order: D gene, V gene, J gene, clone size, CDR3 DNA, CDR3 protein. The D gene is left open where the match is weak. Rows give clone size only sometimes, using once, few, many, or a class for an expanded clone.

d_gene: -; v_gene: TRBV6-2/TRBV6-3; j_gene: TRBJ2-7; abundance: -; CDR3nt: TGTGCCAGCAGTTACTCGATAGGGGAGACCTACGAGCAGTACTTC; CDR3aa: CASSYSIGETYEQYF
d_gene: TRBD2; v_gene: TRBV10-3; j_gene: TRBJ2-5; abundance: -; CDR3nt: TGTGCCATCAGTGACGGACTAGAAGAGACCCAGTACTTC; CDR3aa: CAISDGLEETQYF
d_gene: TRBD1; v_gene: TRBV18; j_gene: TRBJ1-3; abundance: -; CDR3nt: TGTGCCAGCTCACGGACAGGGCCTGGATACACCATATATTTT; CDR3aa: CASSRTGPGYTIYF
d_gene: -; v_gene: TRBV18; j_gene: TRBJ1-5; abundance: -; CDR3nt: TGTGCCAGCTCACCCAACAGGGAGACTCAGCCCCAGCATTTT; CDR3aa: CASSPNRETQPQHF
d_gene: TRBD1; v_gene: TRBV5-4; j_gene: TRBJ2-1; abundance: -; CDR3nt: TGTGCCAGCAGCTCCCGACAGGGGTTCTACAATGAGCAGTTCTTC; CDR3aa: CASSSRQGFYNEQFF
d_gene: -; v_gene: TRBV11-2; j_gene: TRBJ2-2; abundance: -; CDR3nt: TGTGCCAGCAGCTTCGGGCGCGGGGAGCTGTTTTTT; CDR3aa: CASSFGRGELFF
d_gene: -; v_gene: TRBV7-9; j_gene: TRBJ2-6; abundance: -; CDR3nt: TGTGCCAGCAGCTGGGGACCCAGCTCTGGGGCCAACGTCCTGACTTTC; CDR3aa: CASSWGPSSGANVLTF
d_gene: TRBD2; v_gene: TRBV10-1; j_gene: TRBJ2-5; abundance: -; CDR3nt: TGCGCCAGCAGCCCCGGGTCTGCGGGAGGCCAAGAGACCCAGTACTTC; CDR3aa: CASSPGSAGGQETQYF
d_gene: -; v_gene: TRBV13; j_gene: TRBJ2-1; abundance: -; CDR3nt: TGTGCCAGCAGCTTAACCCGTTTGAATGAGCAGTTCTTC; CDR3aa: CASSLTRLNEQFF
d_gene: -; v_gene: TRBV30; j_gene: TRBJ2-3; abundance: -; CDR3nt: TGTGCCTGGAGCAGGGGAGGGCAGACAGATACGCAGTATTTT; CDR3aa: CAWSRGGQTDTQYF
d_gene: TRBD1; v_gene: TRBV7-9; j_gene: TRBJ2-7; abundance: -; CDR3nt: TGTGCCAGCAGCCCCGGGACAGGATCCTACGAGCAGTACTTC; CDR3aa: CASSPGTGSYEQYF
d_gene: TRBD1; v_gene: TRBV19; j_gene: TRBJ2-3; abundance: -; CDR3nt: TGTGCCAGTAGTACCGACAGGGGAACAGATACGCAGTATTTT; CDR3aa: CASSTDRGTDTQYF
d_gene: TRBD1; v_gene: TRBV19; j_gene: TRBJ1-3; abundance: -; CDR3nt: TGTGCCAGTAGTAGACAGGGAGGGGGCTCTGGAAACACCATATATTTT; CDR3aa: CASSRQGGGSGNTIYF
d_gene: -; v_gene: TRBV18; j_gene: TRBJ1-1; abundance: -; CDR3nt: TGTGCCAGCTCACCACCCCAGGGTAGAGCTTTCTTT; CDR3aa: CASSPPQGRAFF
d_gene: -; v_gene: TRBV5-1; j_gene: TRBJ2-5; abundance: -; CDR3nt: TGCGCCAGCACCCCAACTCCGGGTGCGGAGACCCAGTACTTC; CDR3aa: CASTPTPGAETQYF
d_gene: TRBD1; v_gene: TRBV9; j_gene: TRBJ1-3; abundance: -; CDR3nt: TGTGCCAGCAGCGGTAGTGTGGACAGGGTACGGGGTTTGGAAAACACCATATATTTT; CDR3aa: CASSGSVDRVRGLENTIYF
d_gene: -; v_gene: TRBV10-1; j_gene: TRBJ2-5; abundance: -; CDR3nt: TGCGCCAGCAGTCGGACTCCCTCAGAGACCCAGTACTTC; CDR3aa: CASSRTPSETQYF
d_gene: -; v_gene: TRBV2; j_gene: TRBJ1-1; abundance: -; CDR3nt: TGTGCCAGCAGTGAAAGTGTTGGTGCTTTCTTT; CDR3aa: CASSESVGAFF
d_gene: TRBD1; v_gene: TRBV13; j_gene: TRBJ2-3; abundance: -; CDR3nt: TGTGCCAGCAGAGTAGGGACAGGGGTTTTGGGTACGCAGTATTTT; CDR3aa: CASRVGTGVLGTQYF
d_gene: TRBD1; v_gene: TRBV2; j_gene: TRBJ2-5; abundance: -; CDR3nt: TGTGCCAGCAGTCAAGGGACAGGTTTACAAGAGACCCAGTACTTC; CDR3aa: CASSQGTGLQETQYF
d_gene: TRBD1; v_gene: TRBV7-2; j_gene: TRBJ1-2; abundance: few; CDR3nt: TGTGCCAGCAGCTTGGGGACAGGCTCCCTTTTGGGTGGCTACACCTTC; CDR3aa: CASSLGTGSLLGGYTF
d_gene: -; v_gene: TRBV30; j_gene: TRBJ1-4; abundance: once; CDR3nt: TGTGCCTGGGATAGGGGGGGCGATAATGAAAAACTGTTTTTT; CDR3aa: CAWDRGGDNEKLFF
d_gene: TRBD2; v_gene: TRBV11-3; j_gene: TRBJ2-3; abundance: few; CDR3nt: TGTGCCAGCAGCTTAGGAGAAGGGACTAGCGGTACAGATACGCAGTATTTT; CDR3aa: CASSLGEGTSGTDTQYF
d_gene: -; v_gene: TRBV5-1; j_gene: TRBJ2-1; abundance: -; CDR3nt: TGCGCCAGCAGCTTGGCCGGGACTCCCTCCTACAATGAGCAGTTCTTC; CDR3aa: CASSLAGTPSYNEQFF
d_gene: TRBD1; v_gene: TRBV12-3/TRBV12-4; j_gene: TRBJ2-5; abundance: -; CDR3nt: TGTGCCAGCAGCCGTGACAGGGGAGAGACCCAGTACTTC; CDR3aa: CASSRDRGETQYF
d_gene: TRBD1; v_gene: TRBV19; j_gene: TRBJ1-4; abundance: -; CDR3nt: TGTGCCAGTAGTACGGGACAGCTACAATTGAAAAGACTGTTTTTT; CDR3aa: CASSTGQLQLKRLFF
d_gene: -; v_gene: TRBV2; j_gene: TRBJ1-2; abundance: -; CDR3nt: TGTGCCAGCAGTGAAGATTATGCAATCCCCCATGGCTACACCTTC; CDR3aa: CASSEDYAIPHGYTF
d_gene: -; v_gene: TRBV5-4; j_gene: TRBJ1-2; abundance: -; CDR3nt: TGTGCCAGCAGCTTGACCGGCTTCAACTATGGCTACACCTTC; CDR3aa: CASSLTGFNYGYTF
d_gene: -; v_gene: TRBV7-2; j_gene: TRBJ1-2; abundance: few; CDR3nt: TGTGCCAGCAGCTTTAGAATGGGACACCAGGGAGGCTACACCTTC; CDR3aa: CASSFRMGHQGGYTF
d_gene: TRBD2; v_gene: TRBV20-1; j_gene: TRBJ2-3; abundance: -; CDR3nt: TGCAGTGCTAGTACTAGCGGGGGAGAAACTAGCACAGATACGCAGTATTTT; CDR3aa: CSASTSGGETSTDTQYF
d_gene: -; v_gene: TRBV9; j_gene: TRBJ2-7; abundance: -; CDR3nt: TGTGCCAGCAGCCCTAGAGGGGGACTGGACTTCTACGAGCAGTACTTC; CDR3aa: CASSPRGGLDFYEQYF
d_gene: -; v_gene: TRBV2; j_gene: TRBJ2-5; abundance: once; CDR3nt: TGTGCCAGCAGTGAGTTGGTCCGCCAAGAGACCCAGTACTTC; CDR3aa: CASSELVRQETQYF
d_gene: -; v_gene: TRBV3-1/TRBV3-2; j_gene: TRBJ2-7; abundance: -; CDR3nt: TGTGCCAGCAGCCAAGTGGGATACGAGCAGTACTTC; CDR3aa: CASSQVGYEQYF
d_gene: -; v_gene: TRBV6-1; j_gene: TRBJ2-3; abundance: -; CDR3nt: TGTGCCAGCAGTTTAGCGCTAAGCACAGATACGCAGTATTTT; CDR3aa: CASSLALSTDTQYF
d_gene: -; v_gene: TRBV30; j_gene: TRBJ2-7; abundance: once; CDR3nt: TGTGCCTGGAGGGACTTCGGGAAGGGTTCCTACGAGCAGTACTTC; CDR3aa: CAWRDFGKGSYEQYF
d_gene: -; v_gene: TRBV5-1; j_gene: TRBJ1-2; abundance: -; CDR3nt: TGCGCCAGCAGCGCGTGGGACACCCAGTGGGATGGCTACACCTTC; CDR3aa: CASSAWDTQWDGYTF
d_gene: -; v_gene: TRBV10-1; j_gene: TRBJ2-5; abundance: -; CDR3nt: TGCGCCAGCAGTGAGATGACTTCCCAAGAGACCCAGTACTTC; CDR3aa: CASSEMTSQETQYF
d_gene: -; v_gene: TRBV6-1; j_gene: TRBJ2-7; abundance: -; CDR3nt: TGTGCCAGCAGTGAAGAGGGCGGGATCCCCCTTAAGGAGCAGTACTTC; CDR3aa: CASSEEGGIPLKEQYF
d_gene: -; v_gene: TRBV18; j_gene: TRBJ1-5; abundance: -; CDR3nt: TGTGCCAGCTCACCACAGGGGGGGGTCAATCAGCCCCAGCATTTT; CDR3aa: CASSPQGGVNQPQHF
d_gene: -; v_gene: TRBV6-5; j_gene: TRBJ1-5; abundance: -; CDR3nt: TGTGCCAGCAGTTACAACCGGAACAGCAATCAGCCCCAGCATTTT; CDR3aa: CASSYNRNSNQPQHF
d_gene: -; v_gene: TRBV6-1; j_gene: TRBJ2-1; abundance: -; CDR3nt: TGTGCCAGCAGTGAAGCTCGGGGCAGGGGCAACAATGAGCAGTTCTTC; CDR3aa: CASSEARGRGNNEQFF
d_gene: -; v_gene: TRBV18; j_gene: TRBJ1-5; abundance: once; CDR3nt: TGTGCCAGCTCACCACCGGAGGCCCCGGGACGGCAGCATTTT; CDR3aa: CASSPPEAPGRQHF
d_gene: TRBD2; v_gene: TRBV11-2; j_gene: TRBJ2-5; abundance: -; CDR3nt: TGTGCCAGCAGCTCCGTAGCGGGCAGGTACCAAGAGACCCAGTACTTC; CDR3aa: CASSSVAGRYQETQYF
d_gene: -; v_gene: TRBV25-1; j_gene: TRBJ1-2; abundance: -; CDR3nt: TGTGCCAGCAGTGAATCAGGGCCCTTGGGAGGGACCTATGGCTACACCTTC; CDR3aa: CASSESGPLGGTYGYTF
d_gene: -; v_gene: TRBV5-1; j_gene: TRBJ1-2; abundance: once; CDR3nt: TGCGCCAGCAGCCCAGAAACCATCTCGGGGGGCTACACCTTC; CDR3aa: CASSPETISGGYTF
d_gene: -; v_gene: TRBV6-6; j_gene: TRBJ1-1; abundance: -; CDR3nt: TGTGCCAGCTTAGGATCAGGGGCTTTCTTT; CDR3aa: CASLGSGAFF
d_gene: -; v_gene: TRBV14; j_gene: TRBJ2-1; abundance: -; CDR3nt: TGTGCCAGCAGCCAAGTAACCACCTCCTACAATGAGCAGTTCTTC; CDR3aa: CASSQVTTSYNEQFF
d_gene: TRBD1; v_gene: TRBV2; j_gene: TRBJ1-5; abundance: -; CDR3nt: TGTGCCAGCGGGACAGGGCAACAGCCCCAGCATTTT; CDR3aa: CASGTGQQPQHF
d_gene: -; v_gene: TRBV2; j_gene: TRBJ1-2; abundance: -; CDR3nt: TGTGCCAACAACAGGGTCGACTATGGCTACACCTTC; CDR3aa: CANNRVDYGYTF
d_gene: TRBD2; v_gene: TRBV11-2; j_gene: TRBJ2-3; abundance: -; CDR3nt: TGTGCCAGCAGTCTTCGAGTGCCTTCCGGGACTAGCCGCACAGATACGCAGTATTTT; CDR3aa: CASSLRVPSGTSRTDTQYF
d_gene: -; v_gene: TRBV5-4; j_gene: TRBJ1-1; abundance: -; CDR3nt: TGTGCCAGCAGCTCTTCGACAGCCACCACTGAAGCTTTCTTT; CDR3aa: CASSSSTATTEAFF
d_gene: -; v_gene: TRBV18; j_gene: TRBJ2-7; abundance: -; CDR3nt: TGTGCCAGCTCAGGGGACCCCGGGTACGAGCAGTACTTC; CDR3aa: CASSGDPGYEQYF
d_gene: TRBD1; v_gene: TRBV29-1; j_gene: TRBJ2-7; abundance: -; CDR3nt: TGCAGCGGAGGGGGGCGTGGGACAGGTCTCGCCGAGCAGTACTTC; CDR3aa: CSGGGRGTGLAEQYF
d_gene: TRBD2; v_gene: TRBV20-1; j_gene: TRBJ2-1; abundance: -; CDR3nt: TGCAGTGCTAGTAGGGTGGGACTACGAACCTACAATGAGCAGTTCTTC; CDR3aa: CSASRVGLRTYNEQFF